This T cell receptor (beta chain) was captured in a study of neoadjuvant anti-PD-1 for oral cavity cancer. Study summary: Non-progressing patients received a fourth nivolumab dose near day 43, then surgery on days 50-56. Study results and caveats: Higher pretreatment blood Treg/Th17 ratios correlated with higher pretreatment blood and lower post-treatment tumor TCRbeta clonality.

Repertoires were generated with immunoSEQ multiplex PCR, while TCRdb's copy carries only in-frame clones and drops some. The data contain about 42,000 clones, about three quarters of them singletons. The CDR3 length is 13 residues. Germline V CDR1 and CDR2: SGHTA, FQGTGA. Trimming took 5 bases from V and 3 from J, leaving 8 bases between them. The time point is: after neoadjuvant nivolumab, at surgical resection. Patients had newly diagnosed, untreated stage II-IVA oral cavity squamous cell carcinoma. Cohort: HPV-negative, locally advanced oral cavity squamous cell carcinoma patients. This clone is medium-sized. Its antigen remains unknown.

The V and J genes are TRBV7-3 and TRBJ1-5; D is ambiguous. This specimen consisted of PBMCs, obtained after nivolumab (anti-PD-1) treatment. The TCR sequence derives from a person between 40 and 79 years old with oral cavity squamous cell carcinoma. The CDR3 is CASSPGANQPQHF. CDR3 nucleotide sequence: TGTGCCAGCAGCCCCGGTGCCAATCAGCCCCAGCATTTT.